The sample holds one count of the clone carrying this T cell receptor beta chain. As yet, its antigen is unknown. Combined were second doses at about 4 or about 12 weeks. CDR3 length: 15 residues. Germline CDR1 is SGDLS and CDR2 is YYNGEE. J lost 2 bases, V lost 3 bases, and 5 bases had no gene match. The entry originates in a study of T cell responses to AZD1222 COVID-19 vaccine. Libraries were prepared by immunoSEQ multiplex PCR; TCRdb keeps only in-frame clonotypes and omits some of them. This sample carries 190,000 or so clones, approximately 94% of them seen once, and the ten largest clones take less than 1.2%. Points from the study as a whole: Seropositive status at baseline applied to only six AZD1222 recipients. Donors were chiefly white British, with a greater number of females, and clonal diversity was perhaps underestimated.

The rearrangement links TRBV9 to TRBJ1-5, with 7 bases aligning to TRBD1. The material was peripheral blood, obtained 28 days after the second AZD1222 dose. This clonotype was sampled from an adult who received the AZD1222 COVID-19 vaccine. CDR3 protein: CASSARGTGNQPQHF. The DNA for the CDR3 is TGTGCCAGCAGCGCCCGCGGGACAGGCAATCAGCCCCAGCATTTT. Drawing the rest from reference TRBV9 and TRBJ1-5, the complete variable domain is DSGVTQTPKHLITATGQRVTLRCSPRSGDLSVYWYQQSLDQGLQFLIQYYNGEERAKGNILERFSAQQFPDLHSELNLSSLELGDSALYFCASSARGTGNQPQHFGDGTRLSIL.